In this sample, the clone carrying this T cell receptor (beta chain) turned up many times. A J-beta primer mix and a sample-barcoded 5' primer were used in a second PCR of roughly 6 to 11 cycles. From the 5' RACE reads, TCRdb called clonotypes with MiXCR, one entry per CDR3 protein. Among about 1,500,000 distinct CDR3 sequences listed, over 25% were seen once. The data derive from a study of blood T cells in healthy people across ages. Unmatched junction bases numbered 12, after V lost 10 bases and J lost 6 bases. Germline values: CDR1 SNHLY, CDR2 FYNNEI. The CDR3 is made up of 14 amino acids. Investigators took approximately 9.4 milliliters of peripheral blood from every donor.

The sample comprised blood. This chain uses TRBV2 with TRBJ2-4; TRBD1 matches 7 bases. This TCR derives from a woman aged 25 to 39 in good health. Written as DNA, the CDR3 is TGTGCCACGAATCACCGGGACAGAGCAAACATTCAGTACTTC. This codes for CATNHRDRANIQYF.